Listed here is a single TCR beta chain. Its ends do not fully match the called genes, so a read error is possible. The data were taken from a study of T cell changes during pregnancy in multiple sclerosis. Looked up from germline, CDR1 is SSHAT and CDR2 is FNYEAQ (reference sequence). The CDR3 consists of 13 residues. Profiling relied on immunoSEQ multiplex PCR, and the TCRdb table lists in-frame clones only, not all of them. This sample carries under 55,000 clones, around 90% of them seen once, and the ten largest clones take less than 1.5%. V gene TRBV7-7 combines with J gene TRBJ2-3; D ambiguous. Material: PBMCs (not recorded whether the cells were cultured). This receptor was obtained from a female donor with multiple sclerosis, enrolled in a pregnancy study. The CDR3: CASSFGPTDTQYF. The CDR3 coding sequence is TGTGCTAGCAGCTTCGGGCCCACAGATACGCAGTATTTT. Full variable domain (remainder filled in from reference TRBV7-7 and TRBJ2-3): GAGVSQSPRYKVTKRGQDVTLRCDPISSHATLYWYQQALGQGPEFLTYFNYEAQPDKSGLPSDRFSAERPEGSISTLTIQRTEQRDSAMYRCASSFGPTDTQYFGPGTRLTVL.